This T cell receptor beta chain was recovered during a study of T-cell memory formation after mild COVID-19. The wider study: TCR clusters largely stayed donor specific.

Amplification by 5'RACE using constant-segment primers produced TCR alpha and TCR beta cDNA libraries that carried sample barcodes and UMIs. TCRdb independently ran MiXCR on the 5' RACE reads; one entry per CDR3 protein. The sample consists of some 320,000 distinct CDR3 sequences, 13% to 15% of them appearing once. Germline V lookup: CDR1 SGHVS, CDR2 FNYEAQ. The CDR3 runs 17 residues. J lost 4 bases, V lost 5 bases, and 13 bases had no gene match. The sequencing sample was made of PBMCs or a T cell subset sorted from them (not recorded which). This clonotype was obtained from a man aged 18 to 30 who had mild COVID-19 (a few samples of this study predate the infection). Cell type and time point are not known. The genes are TRBV7-6 and TRBJ1-3; 8 bases line up with TRBD1. CDR3 sequence reads: CASSNRQGFTAGNTIYF. CDR3 nucleotide sequence: TGTGCCAGCAGCAACCGACAGGGGTTCACCGCGGGAAACACCATATATTTT.